A selection of T cell receptor beta chains follows, all from one sample in a study of response to subunit inactivated influenza vaccine. In TCRdb, the RT-PCR reads were re-called with MiXCR into one record per CDR3 protein. Here the sample spans about 520,000 distinct CDR3 sequences, approximately 9.9% being singletons. This sample comprised PBMCs from blood, obtained roughly 47 days after vaccination. The receptors originated from a man between 45 and 60 years old who received an inactivated influenza vaccine. Both conserved end residues are part of each CDR3. Fields, in order: J gene, clone size, D gene, V gene, CDR3 protein, CDR3 DNA. A D gene is named only where the DNA matches it firmly. Clone size, where shown, is once, few, many, or a class for clones that have expanded.

J: TRBJ1-1; size: many; D: -; V: TRBV6-1; CDR3: CASSGPLNTEAFF; DNA: TGTGCCAGCAGTGGCCCTCTAAACACTGAAGCTTTCTTT
J: TRBJ2-5; size: few; D: TRBD2; V: TRBV5-6; CDR3: CASSFMTSGRKETQYF; DNA: TGTGCCAGCAGCTTTATGACTAGCGGCCGTAAAGAGACCCAGTACTTC
J: TRBJ2-5; size: many; D: TRBD2; V: TRBV5-5; CDR3: CASSFSGGYETQYF; DNA: TGTGCCAGCAGCTTTAGCGGGGGGTACGAGACCCAGTACTTC
J: TRBJ1-3; size: few; D: TRBD1; V: TRBV4-3; CDR3: CASSLLQGPGNTIYF; DNA: TGCGCCAGCAGCCTTCTACAGGGGCCTGGAAACACCATATATTTT
J: TRBJ1-5; size: many; D: -; V: TRBV12-3/TRBV12-4; CDR3: CASSGIYSNQPQHF; DNA: TGTGCCAGCAGTGGGATTTATAGCAATCAGCCCCAGCATTTT
J: TRBJ1-5; size: -; D: -; V: TRBV15; CDR3: CATSREPPRLSNQPQHF; DNA: TGTGCCACCAGCAGAGAGCCCCCTCGACTGAGCAATCAGCCCCAGCATTTT
J: TRBJ1-2; size: -; D: -; V: TRBV18; CDR3: CASSPDSRVTRGYTF; DNA: TGTGCCAGCTCACCAGATTCCAGAGTAACTAGAGGCTACACCTTC
J: TRBJ2-5; size: few; D: TRBD1; V: TRBV29-1; CDR3: CSVAETGGRETQYF; DNA: TGCAGCGTTGCCGAGACAGGGGGTAGAGAGACCCAGTACTTC
J: TRBJ2-5; size: -; D: TRBD1; V: TRBV20-1; CDR3: CSARDRGDRGRFGRQETQYF; DNA: TGCAGTGCTAGAGATAGGGGGGACAGGGGGCGATTCGGGCGCCAAGAGACCCAGTACTTC
J: TRBJ2-7; size: few; D: -; V: TRBV20-1; CDR3: CSLRLPPYEQYF; DNA: TGCAGTCTACGATTACCTCCCTACGAGCAGTACTTC
J: TRBJ2-1; size: -; D: TRBD2; V: TRBV20-1; CDR3: CSARGRLAGVNEQFF; DNA: TGCAGTGCTAGAGGGAGACTAGCGGGAGTCAATGAGCAGTTCTTC
J: TRBJ2-5; size: -; D: TRBD1; V: TRBV5-1; CDR3: CASSLGDSKETQYF; DNA: TGCGCCAGCAGCCTCGGGGACAGCAAAGAGACCCAGTACTTC
J: TRBJ1-5; size: -; D: -; V: TRBV5-6; CDR3: CASTRSDGIYQPQHF; DNA: TGTGCCAGCACCAGATCGGACGGGATATACCAGCCCCAGCATTTT
J: TRBJ2-7; size: -; D: TRBD2; V: TRBV5-1; CDR3: CASSSGPMGLAVYEQYF; DNA: TGCGCCAGCAGTTCCGGCCCCATGGGACTAGCGGTCTACGAGCAGTACTTC
J: TRBJ1-2; size: -; D: TRBD1; V: TRBV27; CDR3: CASSSTGRGNYGYTF; DNA: TGTGCCAGCAGTTCGACAGGGCGGGGGAACTATGGCTACACCTTC
J: TRBJ1-5; size: -; D: TRBD1; V: TRBV29-1; CDR3: CSVSQDRGNQPQHF; DNA: TGCAGCGTCTCTCAAGACAGGGGGAATCAGCCCCAGCATTTT
J: TRBJ2-3; size: few; D: -; V: TRBV4-1; CDR3: CASSQGYSDPVTDTQYF; DNA: TGCGCCAGCAGCCAAGGTTACTCGGATCCCGTTACAGATACGCAGTATTTT
J: TRBJ2-2; size: -; D: -; V: TRBV12-3/TRBV12-4; CDR3: CASSPRGGMSRTRKTGELFF; DNA: TGTGCCAGCAGTCCCAGAGGGGGTATGAGTAGGACTAGAAAAACCGGGGAGCTGTTTTTT
J: TRBJ2-5; size: -; D: -; V: TRBV7-2; CDR3: CASSLSVDQETQYF; DNA: TGTGCCAGCAGCTTATCGGTAGACCAAGAGACCCAGTACTTC
J: TRBJ2-5; size: -; D: TRBD2; V: TRBV3-1; CDR3: CASSQEPGGQETQYF; DNA: TGTGCCAGCAGCCAAGAGCCGGGGGGGCAAGAGACCCAGTACTTC
J: TRBJ1-2; size: few; D: -; V: TRBV28; CDR3: CASSPQIGGQIYGYTF; DNA: TGTGCCAGCAGCCCTCAAATTGGGGGACAAATCTATGGCTACACCTTC
J: TRBJ2-7; size: -; D: TRBD1; V: TRBV27; CDR3: CASSLTGVNYEQYF; DNA: TGTGCCAGCAGTTTGACAGGGGTGAACTACGAGCAGTACTTC
J: TRBJ2-1; size: few; D: -; V: TRBV9; CDR3: CASSVGPQGSYNEQFF; DNA: TGTGCCAGCAGCGTAGGCCCTCAGGGTTCCTACAATGAGCAGTTCTTC
J: TRBJ2-2; size: many; D: -; V: TRBV29-1; CDR3: CSVTYMNTGELFF; DNA: TGCAGCGTTACCTACATGAACACCGGGGAGCTGTTTTTT
J: TRBJ1-5; size: -; D: -; V: TRBV20-1; CDR3: CSASVGDQPQHF; DNA: TGCAGTGCTAGTGTGGGGGATCAGCCCCAGCATTTT
J: TRBJ1-5; size: many; D: TRBD1; V: TRBV5-5; CDR3: CASSGGQANQPQHF; DNA: TGTGCCAGCAGCGGCGGACAGGCCAATCAGCCCCAGCATTTT
J: TRBJ1-4; size: few; D: -; V: TRBV20-1; CDR3: CSARGTGSNEKLFF; DNA: TGCAGTGCTAGAGGAACAGGCTCTAATGAAAAACTGTTTTTT
J: TRBJ2-2; size: many; D: -; V: TRBV5-1; CDR3: CASSSTGELFF; DNA: TGCGCCAGCAGCTCCACAGGGGAGCTGTTTTTT
J: TRBJ1-2; size: many; D: -; V: TRBV12-3/TRBV12-4; CDR3: CASRVDSTYGYTF; DNA: TGTGCCAGCAGGGTTGACAGTACCTATGGCTACACCTTC
J: TRBJ2-1; size: few; D: -; V: TRBV20-1; CDR3: CSARSSRDWTNEQFF; DNA: TGCAGTGCTAGGAGTAGTAGGGACTGGACCAACGAGCAGTTCTTC
J: TRBJ2-2; size: many; D: -; V: TRBV7-2; CDR3: CASSLGTRLTGELFF; DNA: TGTGCCAGCAGCCTCGGGACACGCCTCACCGGGGAGCTGTTTTTT
J: TRBJ1-2; size: -; D: TRBD1; V: TRBV19; CDR3: CASSMSGTGDGYTF; DNA: TGTGCCAGTAGTATGTCCGGGACAGGGGATGGCTACACCTTC
J: TRBJ2-7; size: few; D: TRBD1; V: TRBV5-1; CDR3: CASSSGQGNEQYF; DNA: TGCGCCAGCAGCTCCGGACAGGGGAACGAGCAGTACTTC
J: TRBJ2-1; size: -; D: TRBD2; V: TRBV20-1; CDR3: CSARGLVSDEQFF; DNA: TGCAGTGCTAGGGGACTAGTAAGCGATGAGCAGTTCTTC
J: TRBJ2-1; size: -; D: -; V: TRBV14; CDR3: CASSQGAVGEQFF; DNA: TGTGCCAGCAGCCAAGGAGCGGTTGGTGAGCAGTTCTTC
J: TRBJ2-3; size: few; D: -; V: TRBV20-1; CDR3: CSALRGGSTDTQYF; DNA: TGCAGTGCCCTCAGGGGAGGAAGCACAGATACGCAGTATTTT
J: TRBJ2-1; size: -; D: -; V: TRBV5-6; CDR3: CASSLVGAHNEQFF; DNA: TGTGCCAGCAGCTTGGTCGGAGCCCACAATGAGCAGTTCTTC
J: TRBJ2-3; size: -; D: TRBD2; V: TRBV4-2; CDR3: CASSQEGTRTDTQYF; DNA: TGTGCCAGCAGCCAAGAGGGGACTAGGACAGATACGCAGTATTTT
J: TRBJ2-1; size: few; D: -; V: TRBV21-1; CDR3: CASSKGDRGPYNEQFF; DNA: TGTGCCAGCAGCAAGGGAGACAGGGGGCCCTACAATGAGCAGTTCTTC
J: TRBJ2-1; size: many; D: -; V: TRBV27; CDR3: CASSPDSYNEQFF; DNA: TGTGCCAGCAGTCCCGACAGCTACAATGAGCAGTTCTTC
J: TRBJ2-1; size: -; D: -; V: TRBV7-9; CDR3: CASSLGWNEQFF; DNA: TGTGCCAGCAGTCTTGGGTGGAATGAGCAGTTCTTC
J: TRBJ1-2; size: many; D: -; V: TRBV12-3/TRBV12-4; CDR3: CASSLPTNYGYTF; DNA: TGTGCCAGCAGCCTACCCACTAACTATGGCTACACCTTC
J: TRBJ2-3; size: few; D: -; V: TRBV5-1; CDR3: CASSLGTGTYTDTQYF; DNA: TGCGCCAGCAGCTTGGGGACCGGGACATACACAGATACGCAGTATTTT
J: TRBJ2-2; size: -; D: -; V: TRBV20-1; CDR3: CSARDGYATGELFF; DNA: TGCAGTGCTAGAGATGGCTACGCCACCGGGGAGCTGTTTTTT
J: TRBJ2-7; size: many; D: -; V: TRBV24-1; CDR3: CATSDLRGRPSYEQYF; DNA: TGTGCCACCAGTGATTTGAGGGGGAGGCCCTCCTACGAGCAGTACTTC
J: TRBJ2-7; size: few; D: -; V: TRBV4-3; CDR3: CASSQERRAYEQYF; DNA: TGCGCCAGCAGCCAAGAACGTCGAGCCTACGAGCAGTACTTC
J: TRBJ2-6; size: many; D: TRBD1; V: TRBV11-2; CDR3: CASSSSIRDRSSGANVLTF; DNA: TGTGCCAGCAGCTCTTCCATCCGGGACAGAAGCTCTGGGGCCAACGTCCTGACTTTC
J: TRBJ2-1; size: many; D: -; V: TRBV12-3/TRBV12-4; CDR3: CASSLQGNPFYNEQFF; DNA: TGTGCCAGCAGTTTACAGGGTAACCCCTTCTACAATGAGCAGTTCTTC
J: TRBJ1-2; size: few; D: -; V: TRBV27; CDR3: CATGSPGNYGYTF; DNA: TGTGCCACCGGATCGCCGGGGAACTATGGCTACACCTTC